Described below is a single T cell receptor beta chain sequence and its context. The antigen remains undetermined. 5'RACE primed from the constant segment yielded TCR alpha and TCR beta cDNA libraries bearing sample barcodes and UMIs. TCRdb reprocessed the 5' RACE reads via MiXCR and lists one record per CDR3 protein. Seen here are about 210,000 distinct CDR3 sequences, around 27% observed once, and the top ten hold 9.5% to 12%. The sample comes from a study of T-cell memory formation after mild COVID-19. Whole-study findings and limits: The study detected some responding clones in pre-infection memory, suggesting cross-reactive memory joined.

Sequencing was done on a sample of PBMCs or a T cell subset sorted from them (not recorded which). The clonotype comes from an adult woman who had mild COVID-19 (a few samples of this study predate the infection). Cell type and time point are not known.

The CDR3 sequence: CSVPRGPSNTGELFF. The CDR3 nucleotides read TGCAGCGTTCCCCGGGGGCCCTCGAACACCGGGGAGCTGTTTTTT. The V call is TRBV29-1, the J call TRBJ2-2; D possibly uses TRBD1 or TRBD2 (6 bases each). Per germline, CDR1 SQVTM and CDR2 ANQGSEA. This CDR3 contains 15 residues. V was shortened by 5 bases and J by 0 bases, with 13 bases between the two germline ends.